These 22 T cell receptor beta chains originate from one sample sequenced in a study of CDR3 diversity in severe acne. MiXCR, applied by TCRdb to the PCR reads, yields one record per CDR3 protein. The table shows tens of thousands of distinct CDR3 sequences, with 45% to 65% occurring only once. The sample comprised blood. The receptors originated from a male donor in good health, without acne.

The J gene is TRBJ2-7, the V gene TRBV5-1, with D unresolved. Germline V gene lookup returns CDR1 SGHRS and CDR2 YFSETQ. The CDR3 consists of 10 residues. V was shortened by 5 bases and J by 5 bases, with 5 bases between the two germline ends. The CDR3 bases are TGCGCCAGCAGTTACCACGAGCAGTACTTC. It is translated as CASSYHEQYF. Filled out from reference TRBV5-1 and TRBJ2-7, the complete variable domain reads KAGVTQTPRYLIKTRGQQVTLSCSPISGHRSVSWYQQTPGQGLQFLFEYFSETQRNKGNFPGRFSGRQFSNSRSEMNVSTLELGDSALYLCASSYHEQYFGPGTRLTVT.

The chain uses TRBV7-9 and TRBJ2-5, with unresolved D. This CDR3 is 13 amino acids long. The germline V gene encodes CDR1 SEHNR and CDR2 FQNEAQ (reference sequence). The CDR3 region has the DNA TGTGTGCGCTGGATCGTCAGAGTGGAGACCCAGTACTTC. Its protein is CVRWIVRVETQYF.

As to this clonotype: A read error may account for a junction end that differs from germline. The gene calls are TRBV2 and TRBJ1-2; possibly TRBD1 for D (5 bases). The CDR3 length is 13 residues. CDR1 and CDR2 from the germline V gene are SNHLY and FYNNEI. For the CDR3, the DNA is TGTGCCAGCCGGACGGGTTTGGGTAGGGGATACCCCTTC. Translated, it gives CASRTGLGRGYPF.

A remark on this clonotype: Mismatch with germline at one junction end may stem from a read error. This CDR3 is CASSLGQGEQLFF. DNA for the CDR3: TGTGCCAGCAGCTTGGGGCAAGGTGAACAACTGTTTTTT. The chain couples TRBV5-1 to TRBJ1-4; D might be TRBD1 (5 bases). CDR3 length equals 13 residues. Germline V gene sequence: CDR1 SGHRS, CDR2 YFSETQ.

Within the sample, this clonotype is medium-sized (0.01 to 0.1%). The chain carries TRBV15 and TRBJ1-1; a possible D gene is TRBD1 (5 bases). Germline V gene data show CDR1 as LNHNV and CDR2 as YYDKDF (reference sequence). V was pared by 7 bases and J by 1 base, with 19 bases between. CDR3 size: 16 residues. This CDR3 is CATKVVRGEANTEAFF. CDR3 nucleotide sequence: TGTGCCACCAAGGTGGTGAGGGGCGAGGCGAACACTGAAGCTTTCTTT.

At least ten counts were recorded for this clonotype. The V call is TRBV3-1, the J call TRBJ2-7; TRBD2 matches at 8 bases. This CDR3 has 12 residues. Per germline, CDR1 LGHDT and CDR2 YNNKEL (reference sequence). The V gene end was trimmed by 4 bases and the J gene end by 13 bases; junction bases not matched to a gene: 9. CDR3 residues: CASSPGGGRGYF. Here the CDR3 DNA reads TGTGCCAGCAGCCCCGGGGGGGGAAGGGGTTACTTC.

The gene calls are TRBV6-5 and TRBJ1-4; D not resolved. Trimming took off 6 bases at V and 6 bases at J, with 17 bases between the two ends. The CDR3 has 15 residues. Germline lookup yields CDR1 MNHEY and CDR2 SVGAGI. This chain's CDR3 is CASSLASTAYEKLFF. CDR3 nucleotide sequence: TGTGCCAGCAGCCTAGCCTCAACGGCGTATGAAAAACTGTTTTTT.

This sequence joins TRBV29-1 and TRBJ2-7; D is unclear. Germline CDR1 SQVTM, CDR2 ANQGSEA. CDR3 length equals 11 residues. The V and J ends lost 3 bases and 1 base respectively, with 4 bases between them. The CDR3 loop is CSVERSYEQYF. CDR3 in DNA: TGCAGCGTTGAGCGGTCCTACGAGCAGTACTTC.

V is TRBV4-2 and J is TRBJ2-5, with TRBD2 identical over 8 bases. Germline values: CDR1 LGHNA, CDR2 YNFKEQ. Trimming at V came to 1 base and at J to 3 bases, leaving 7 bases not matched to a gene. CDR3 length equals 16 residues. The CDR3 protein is CASSQADGAGEETQYF. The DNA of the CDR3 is TGTGCCAGCAGCCAAGCTGATGGAGCGGGAGAAGAGACCCAGTACTTC.

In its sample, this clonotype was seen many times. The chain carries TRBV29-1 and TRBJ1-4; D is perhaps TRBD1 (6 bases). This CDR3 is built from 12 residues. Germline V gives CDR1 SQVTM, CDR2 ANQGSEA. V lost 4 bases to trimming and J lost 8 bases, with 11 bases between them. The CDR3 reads CSVGRGAEKLFF. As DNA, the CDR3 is TGCAGCGTTGGTAGGGGGGCCGAAAAACTGTTTTTT.

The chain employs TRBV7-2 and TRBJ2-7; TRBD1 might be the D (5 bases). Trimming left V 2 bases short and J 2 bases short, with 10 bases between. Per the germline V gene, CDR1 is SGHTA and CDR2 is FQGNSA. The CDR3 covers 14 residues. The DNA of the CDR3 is TGTGCCAGCAGCTTAAAACAGGCGCCCTACGAGCAGTACTTC. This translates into CASSLKQAPYEQYF. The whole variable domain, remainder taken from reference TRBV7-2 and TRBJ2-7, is GAGVSQSPSNKVTEKGKDVELRCDPISGHTALYWYRQSLGQGLEFLIYFQGNSAPDKSGLPSDRFSAERTGGSVSTLTIQRTQQEDSAVYLCASSLKQAPYEQYFGPGTRLTVT.

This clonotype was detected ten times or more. The CDR3: CASSRMGGRQETQYF. CDR3 DNA sequence: TGTGCCAGCAGCCGTATGGGGGGTCGACAAGAGACCCAGTACTTC. The chain uses TRBV11-2 and TRBJ2-5; tentative D call: TRBD2 (6 bases). The CDR3 contains 15 residues. The germline CDR1 and CDR2 sequences are SGHAT and FQNNGV. Trimming left V 5 bases short and J 2 bases short, with 15 bases between.

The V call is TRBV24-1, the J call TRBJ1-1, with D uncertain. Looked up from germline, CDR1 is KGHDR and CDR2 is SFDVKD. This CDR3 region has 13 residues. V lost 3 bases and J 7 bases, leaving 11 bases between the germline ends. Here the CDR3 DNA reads TGTGCCACCAGTGATCCATGGGCCCGTGAAGCTTTCTTT. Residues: CATSDPWAREAFF.

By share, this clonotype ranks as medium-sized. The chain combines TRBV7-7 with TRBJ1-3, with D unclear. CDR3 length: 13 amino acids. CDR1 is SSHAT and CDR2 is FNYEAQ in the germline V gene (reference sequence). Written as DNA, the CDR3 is TGTGCTAGCGGTGAGGGCTCTGGAAACACCATATATTTT. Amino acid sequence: CASGEGSGNTIYF.

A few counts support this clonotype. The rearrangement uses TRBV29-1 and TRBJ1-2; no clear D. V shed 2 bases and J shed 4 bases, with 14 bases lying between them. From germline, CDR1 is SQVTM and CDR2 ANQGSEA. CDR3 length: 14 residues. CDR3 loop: CSVEPPTVIYGYTF. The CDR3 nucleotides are TGCAGCGTTGAACCGCCGACCGTCATCTATGGCTACACCTTC.

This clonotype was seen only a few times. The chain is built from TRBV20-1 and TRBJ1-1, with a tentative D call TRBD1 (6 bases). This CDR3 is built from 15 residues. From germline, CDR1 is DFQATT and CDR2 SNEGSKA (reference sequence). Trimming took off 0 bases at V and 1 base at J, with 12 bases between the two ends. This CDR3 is CSARDPPDRNTEAFF. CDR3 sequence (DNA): TGCAGTGCTAGAGATCCTCCGGACAGGAACACTGAAGCTTTCTTT.

The DNA for the CDR3 is TGTGCCACCTTACAGGAGTTTGGCTACGAGCAGTACTTC. Residues: CATLQEFGYEQYF. The rearrangement joins TRBV2 to TRBJ2-7, with D maybe TRBD1 (5 bases). CDR1 SNHLY and CDR2 FYNNEI come from the germline V gene. The CDR3 contains 13 residues. Deletions cut 10 bases from V and 3 bases from J, with 16 bases between.

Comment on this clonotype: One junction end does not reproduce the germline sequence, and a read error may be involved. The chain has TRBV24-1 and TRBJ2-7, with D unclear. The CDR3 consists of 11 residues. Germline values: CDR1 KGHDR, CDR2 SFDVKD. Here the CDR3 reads CATSKRYEYGF. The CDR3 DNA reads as TGTGCCACCAGTAAACGCTATGAGTATGGCTTC.

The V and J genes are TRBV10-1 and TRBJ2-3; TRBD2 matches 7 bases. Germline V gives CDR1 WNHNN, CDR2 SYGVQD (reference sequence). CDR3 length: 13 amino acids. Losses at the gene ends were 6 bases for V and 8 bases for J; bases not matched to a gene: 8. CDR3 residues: CASRLSGSGTQYF. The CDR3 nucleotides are TGCGCCAGCAGACTTAGCGGGTCGGGTACGCAGTATTTT.

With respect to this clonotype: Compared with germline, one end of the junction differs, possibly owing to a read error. The CDR3 DNA follows: TGTGCCAGCGGCTACCGAGGTGGGGGGGCTGATTCACCCCTCCACTTT. Translation gives CASGYRGGGADSPLHF. The chain recombines TRBV5-1 with TRBJ1-6; weak D call: TRBD1 (6 bases). Per germline, CDR1 SGHRS and CDR2 YFSETQ. The CDR3 is 16 residues long.

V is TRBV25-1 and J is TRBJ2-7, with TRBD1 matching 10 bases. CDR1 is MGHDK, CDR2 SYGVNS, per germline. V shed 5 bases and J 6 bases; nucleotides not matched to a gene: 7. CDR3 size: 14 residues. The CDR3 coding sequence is TGTGCCAGCAGTTACCGGGACAGGGGTGGCGAGCAGTACTTC. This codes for CASSYRDRGGEQYF.

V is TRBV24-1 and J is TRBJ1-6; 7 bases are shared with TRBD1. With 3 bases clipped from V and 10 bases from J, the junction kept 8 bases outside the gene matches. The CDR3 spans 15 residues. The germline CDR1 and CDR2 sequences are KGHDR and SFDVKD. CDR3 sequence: CATSDGQVCGSPLHF. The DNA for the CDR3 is TGTGCCACCAGTGATGGACAGGTTTGCGGATCACCCCTCCACTTT.